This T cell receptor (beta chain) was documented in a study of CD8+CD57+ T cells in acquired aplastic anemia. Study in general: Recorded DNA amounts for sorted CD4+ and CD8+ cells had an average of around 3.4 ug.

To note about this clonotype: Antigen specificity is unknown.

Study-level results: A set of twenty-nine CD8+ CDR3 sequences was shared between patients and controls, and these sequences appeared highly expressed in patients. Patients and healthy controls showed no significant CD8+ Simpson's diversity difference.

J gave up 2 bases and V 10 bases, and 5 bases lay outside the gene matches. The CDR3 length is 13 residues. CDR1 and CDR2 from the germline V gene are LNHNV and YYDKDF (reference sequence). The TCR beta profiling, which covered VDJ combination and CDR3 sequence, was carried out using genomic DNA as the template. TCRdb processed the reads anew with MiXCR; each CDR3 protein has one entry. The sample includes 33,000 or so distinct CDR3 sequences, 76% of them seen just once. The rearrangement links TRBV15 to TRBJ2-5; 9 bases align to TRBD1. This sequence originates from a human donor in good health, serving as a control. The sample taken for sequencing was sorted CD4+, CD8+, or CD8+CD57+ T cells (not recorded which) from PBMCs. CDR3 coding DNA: TGTGCCAGTGGGACAGGGAATCAAGAGACCCAGTACTTC. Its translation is CASGTGNQETQYF.